This T cell receptor (beta chain) is drawn from a study of vaccination and CD4 T cells after COVID-19. The germline V gene has CDR1 KGHDR and CDR2 SFDVKD. This CDR3 is 14 amino acids long. The V gene end was trimmed by 4 bases and the J gene end by 3 bases; junction bases not matched to a gene: 3. This clonotype was seen only a few times. The antigen is not known. Sequenced with the Oncomine TCR Beta short-read assay was DNA taken from cultured CD4+ T cells. A single record per CDR3 protein comes from TCRdb applying MiXCR to the PCR reads. The table has about 16,000 distinct CDR3 sequences, 45% to 65% seen once. Regarding the study as a whole: It was found that, in convalescent patients, 304 of 307 vaccine-specific clones were spike mono-reactive.

The treatment was: approximately 9-day PBMC culture with coronavirus spike peptide pools or control peptides (ViraFEST assay). J is TRBJ1-2 and V is TRBV24-1, with 8 bases fitting TRBD1. The TCR sequence derives from a human donor who had recovered from COVID-19. The source material was CD4+ T cells from blood, cultured in vitro. The CDR3 nucleotides are TGTGCCACCAGTGACCCGACAGGGGACTATGGCTACACCTTC. It is translated as CATSDPTGDYGYTF.